This entry features one T cell receptor (beta chain) sequence. The CDR3 length is 16 residues. Trimming removed 3 bases at V and 0 bases at J, with 13 bases between. Looked up from germline, CDR1 is LGHNT and CDR2 is FRNRAP. TCRdb re-analysed the RT-PCR reads in MiXCR, keeping a single row per CDR3 protein. This table holds about 800,000 distinct CDR3 sequences, roughly 20% found once. The data derive from a study of response to subunit inactivated influenza vaccine. The chain combines TRBV12-5 with TRBJ2-3; perhaps TRBD2 as D (6 bases). The clonotype comes from a man aged 50-59 years who received an inactivated influenza vaccine. The sample in question was PBMCs from blood, obtained about 5 days after vaccination. CDR3 nucleotide sequence: TGTGCTAGTGGTTTAATCCGGGAGCGTAGCACAGATACGCAGTATTTT. It is translated as CASGLIRERSTDTQYF.